These 22 T cell receptor beta chains were all obtained from the same sample, sequenced in a study of cytotoxic CD8 clonotypes in ibrutinib-treated CLL (dated by TCRdb to the early 2020s). Sample time point, as interpreted from the label and publication: less than 30 months on ibrutinib. Libraries came from the immunoSEQ multiplex PCR assay. The immuneACCESS repertoire file appears here via TCRdb, limited to in-frame rearrangements. These files lack a portion of the clones; in checked studies, under half of the deficit traces to unresolved V genes, and the cause of the others is not known. This sample holds roughly 250,000 clones; about three quarters were observed only once. The ten largest clonotypes hold over 15% of the sample. Sequencing used PBMCs, obtained after 24 months of ibrutinib treatment. These receptors were obtained from a human donor with chronic lymphocytic leukemia.

This sequence joins TRBV7-9 and TRBJ2-4, with 9 bases that match TRBD1. J lost 7 bases, V lost 5 bases, and 12 bases had no gene match. Germline CDR1 SEHNR, CDR2 FQNEAQ (reference sequence). This CDR3 comprises 16 residues. DNA of the CDR3: TGTGCCAGCAGCATCAGGACAGGGGAAGGTGCGAACATTCAGTACTTC. It is translated as CASSIRTGEGANIQYF. Full variable domain (missing parts from reference TRBV7-9 and TRBJ2-4): DTGVSQNPRHKITKRGQNVTFRCDPISEHNRLYWYRQTLGQGPEFLTYFQNEAQLEKSRLLSDRFSAERPKGSFSTLEIQRTEQGDSAMYLCASSIRTGEGANIQYFGAGTRLSVL.

The chain uses TRBV7-2 and TRBJ2-5; D may match TRBD1 or TRBD2 (5 bases each). Trimming left V 1 base short and J 7 bases short, with 13 bases between. This CDR3 spans 14 amino acids. The V gene's germline CDR1 is SGHTA and CDR2 FQGNSA. CDR3 loop: CASSLGGAAATQYF. The CDR3 DNA reads TGTGCCAGCAGCTTAGGAGGGGCGGCAGCGACCCAGTACTTC.

This chain connects TRBV5-5 to TRBJ2-7, with D tentatively TRBD1 or TRBD2 (6 bases each). The CDR3 contains 14 residues. The V end lost 5 bases, the J end lost 5 bases, and 17 bases lay between the germline ends. Germline V CDR1 and CDR2: SGHKS, YYEKEE (reference sequence). This chain's CDR3 is CASSWMGGPDEQYF. The CDR3 DNA reads as TGTGCCAGCAGTTGGATGGGGGGCCCGGACGAGCAGTACTTC.

The chain joins TRBV28 to TRBJ1-2; possible D gene TRBD1, 6 bases. The germline V and J ends were trimmed by 4 bases and 0 bases, with 18 bases remaining between them. Germline CDR1 MDHEN, CDR2 SYDVKM. The CDR3 has 17 amino acids. The CDR3 is CASSSPGAAIANYGYTF. CDR3 DNA sequence: TGTGCCAGCAGTTCACCGGGGGCGGCGATAGCTAACTATGGCTACACCTTC.

The rearrangement joins TRBV2 to TRBJ1-1, with D maybe TRBD1 (5 bases). V was pared by 5 bases and J by 5 bases, with 18 bases between. From germline, CDR1 is SNHLY and CDR2 FYNNEI. The CDR3 runs 15 residues. CDR3 in amino acids: CASSLFGGSGTEAFF. For the CDR3, the DNA is TGTGCCAGCAGTCTCTTCGGGGGGTCGGGGACTGAAGCTTTCTTT. The variable domain in full, with the rest retrieved from reference TRBV2 and TRBJ1-1, is EPEVTQTPSHQVTQMGQEVILRCVPISNHLYFYWYRQILGQKVEFLVSFYNNEISEKSEIFDDQFSVERPDGSNFTLKIRSTKLEDSAMYFCASSLFGGSGTEAFFGQGTRLTVV.

V gene TRBV25-1 combines with J gene TRBJ2-5; D might be TRBD2 (7 bases). The germline gives CDR1 MGHDK, CDR2 SYGVNS. V was trimmed by 4 bases and J by 4 bases, leaving 16 bases between them. The CDR3 totals 15 residues. This CDR3 reads CASSATEGGAETQYF. In DNA form, the CDR3 reads TGTGCCAGCAGTGCTACTGAGGGGGGGGCAGAGACCCAGTACTTC.

J is TRBJ1-1 and V is TRBV6-5, with D unresolved. Germline CDR1 and CDR2: MNHEY and SVGAGI. V shed 4 bases and J shed 0 bases, with 9 bases lying between them. This CDR3 contains 14 residues. CDR3 DNA: TGTGCCAGCAGTTCCACTGCCTTGAACACTGAAGCTTTCTTT. Translation: CASSSTALNTEAFF.

V usage is TRBV4-2 and J usage is TRBJ2-3; D gene unclear. The V gene lost 0 bases and the J gene lost 8 bases, with 12 bases spanning the gap. The CDR3 is 14 amino acids. Germline assignment: CDR1 LGHNA and CDR2 YNFKEQ. CDR3 amino acids: CASSQETGRATQYF. CDR3 nucleotide sequence: TGTGCCAGCAGCCAAGAGACCGGACGGGCTACGCAGTATTTT.

The rearrangement joins TRBV5-1 to TRBJ2-7; the D is unclear. Looked up from germline, CDR1 is SGHRS and CDR2 is YFSETQ. V was clipped by 7 bases and J by 3 bases, with 14 bases between them. The CDR3 consists of 13 residues. The chain's CDR3 is CASAPPNYYEQYF. Written as DNA, the CDR3 is TGCGCCAGCGCCCCCCCGAATTACTACGAGCAGTACTTC.

V and J are TRBV28 and TRBJ1-1; possibly TRBD1 for D (6 bases). The CDR3 loop spans 12 amino acids. The germline V gene has CDR1 MDHEN and CDR2 SYDVKM. V lost 6 bases and J lost 4, with 9 bases in between. In DNA, the CDR3 is TGTGCCAGCAGGGGAGGGGGCACTGAAGCTTTCTTT. Its protein is CASRGGGTEAFF.

CDR3 amino acids: CASSLSISSYEQYF. The CDR3 nucleotides are TGTGCCAGCAGTTTATCGATAAGCTCCTACGAGCAGTACTTC. This rearrangement joins TRBV27 to TRBJ2-7, with D hard to call. CDR3 size: 14 residues. Trimming cost V 0 bases and J 0 bases, with 6 bases left between them. Germline V gene sequence: CDR1 MNHEY, CDR2 SMNVEV (reference sequence).

The J gene is TRBJ1-2, the V gene TRBV28, with D tentatively TRBD1 (5 bases). CDR3 length: 14 residues. Trimming removed 6 bases from V and 5 bases from J, with 16 bases in between. Germline lookup yields CDR1 MDHEN and CDR2 SYDVKM. CDR3 amino acids: CASSVVGTDYGYTF. Written as DNA, the CDR3 is TGTGCCAGCAGCGTGGTGGGGACGGATTATGGCTACACCTTC.

This rearrangement joins TRBV19 to TRBJ2-1; the match to TRBD1 covers 10 bases. CDR3 length equals 13 residues. The V and J ends lost 7 bases and 6 bases, in that order; junction bases with no gene match: 3. Germline V CDR1 and CDR2: LNHDA, SQIVND (reference sequence). For the CDR3, the DNA is TGTGCCAGTATAAGGACAGGGGGCAATGAGCAGTTCTTC. Protein sequence: CASIRTGGNEQFF.

The rearrangement links TRBV27 to TRBJ1-2; the D gene is possibly TRBD1 (6 bases). The CDR3 sequence is 16 residues long. From germline, CDR1 is MNHEY and CDR2 SMNVEV (reference sequence). V lost 5 bases to trimming and J lost 0 bases, with 16 bases between them. The CDR3 DNA reads TGTGCCAGCAGTCCCGACGGGGGGGCGACTAACTATGGCTACACCTTC. Residues: CASSPDGGATNYGYTF.

The chain links TRBV25-1 to TRBJ2-1; 13 nucleotides match TRBD2. This CDR3 spans 15 amino acids. Trimming took 6 bases from V and 11 from J; bases not matched to a gene: 10. Germline CDR1 and CDR2: MGHDK and SYGVNS. The CDR3 loop is CASRPGTSGAPKQFF. The CDR3, as DNA: TGTGCCAGCAGACCCGGGACTAGCGGGGCCCCGAAGCAGTTCTTC.

The chain uses TRBV5-6 and TRBJ2-7; no clear D. This CDR3 has 14 amino acids. Germline loops: CDR1 SGHDT, CDR2 YYEEEE. V dropped 0 bases and J dropped 3 bases, with 10 bases sitting between them. CDR3 protein: CASSLGGSNYEQYF. CDR3 bases: TGTGCCAGCAGCTTGGGAGGCAGCAACTACGAGCAGTACTTC.

The CDR3 loop is CASSLKTGAEIEAFF. The CDR3 coding sequence is TGTGCCAGCAGCCTGAAGACAGGGGCTGAGATTGAAGCTTTCTTT. This chain uses TRBV13 with TRBJ1-1; the match to TRBD1 covers 8 bases. CDR3 length: 15 residues. Trimming removed 5 bases from V and 7 bases from J; junction bases left unmatched: 12. Germline V CDR1 and CDR2: PRHDT, FYEKMQ (reference sequence).

This chain uses TRBV30 with TRBJ1-3, with a tentative D call TRBD1 (5 bases). CDR3 length: 15 residues. Germline assignment: CDR1 GTSNPN and CDR2 SVGIG (reference sequence). The ends were cut back, 2 bases at V and 2 bases at J, with 13 bases in the middle. The CDR3 DNA follows: TGTGCCTGGAGTCCCCCGTCGGGGCCTGGAAACACCATATATTTT. Translated, it gives CAWSPPSGPGNTIYF.

The chain has TRBV27 and TRBJ2-7; D call uncertain. CDR1 and CDR2 (germline): MNHEY, SMNVEV (reference sequence). The CDR3 spans 13 residues. V was trimmed by 3 bases and J by 2 bases, leaving 8 bases between them. CDR3 nucleotide sequence: TGTGCCAGCAGTTTCAGGACGGCCTACGAGCAGTACTTC. Translation: CASSFRTAYEQYF.

The CDR3 loop reads CASSLAGQGRGYTF. CDR3 DNA: TGTGCCAGCAGCTTGGCCGGACAGGGACGCGGCTACACCTTC. J is TRBJ1-2 and V is TRBV5-4; 8 bases are a match to TRBD1. Germline CDR1 is SGHNT and CDR2 is YYREEE (reference sequence). Trimming cost V 0 bases and J 8 bases; bases outside gene matches: 6. This CDR3 has 14 residues.

CDR3 sequence reads: CASSGSDSSGNTIYF. In DNA form, the CDR3 reads TGTGCCAGCAGTGGCTCGGACAGCTCTGGAAACACCATATATTTT. The V gene is TRBV28, the J gene TRBJ1-3; perhaps TRBD1 as D (6 bases). Trimming cost V 5 bases and J 0 bases, with 11 bases left between them. This CDR3 region has 15 residues. In germline, CDR1 is MDHEN, CDR2 SYDVKM.

This clone has just a few counts. The CDR3 region has the DNA TGTGCCAGCAGCTCGCACGATCAGCCCCAGCATTTT. Translation gives CASSSHDQPQHF. The genes are TRBV7-9 and TRBJ1-5; D is unresolved. Germline CDR1 and CDR2: SEHNR and FQNEAQ (reference sequence). Between the trimmed V and J ends, which lost 4 bases and 5 bases, there was a span of 6 bases. CDR3 length: 12 residues. The variable domain in full, completed from reference TRBV7-9 and TRBJ1-5, reads DTGVSQNPRHKITKRGQNVTFRCDPISEHNRLYWYRQTLGQGPEFLTYFQNEAQLEKSRLLSDRFSAERPKGSFSTLEIQRTEQGDSAMYLCASSSHDQPQHFGDGTRLSIL.